This is a list of T cell receptor beta chains from one sample in a study of Graves' ophthalmopathy and Graves' hyperthyroidism. TCRdb independently ran MiXCR on the multiplex PCR reads; one entry per CDR3 protein. The sample shows about 1.2 million distinct CDR3 sequences, about two fifths of them seen only once. Sample: peripheral blood or thyroid tissue (not recorded which). The origin of the receptors is an adult man with Graves' hyperthyroidism. Each CDR3 is given with its conserved first and last residue.

CDR3 protein: CSVDRDPNTGELFF; V gene: TRBV29-1; J gene: TRBJ2-2
CDR3 protein: CSASGHRNTEAFF; V gene: TRBV20-1; J gene: TRBJ1-1
CDR3 protein: CASSRRPGQRTDTQYF; V gene: TRBV14; J gene: TRBJ2-3
CDR3 protein: CASSQDWTNGYTF; V gene: TRBV14; J gene: TRBJ1-2
CDR3 protein: CASSLDGKPYEQYF; V gene: TRBV5-1; J gene: TRBJ2-7
CDR3 protein: CASSYAGAQETQYF; V gene: TRBV6-2/TRBV6-3; J gene: TRBJ2-5
CDR3 protein: CASRGQGKTQYF; V gene: TRBV5-4; J gene: TRBJ2-5
CDR3 protein: CSAPDGQETQYF; V gene: TRBV29-1; J gene: TRBJ2-5
CDR3 protein: CASRDGQGSSAFF; V gene: TRBV5-1; J gene: TRBJ1-1
CDR3 protein: CASSFGGGTSPQHF; V gene: TRBV12-3/TRBV12-4; J gene: TRBJ1-5
CDR3 protein: CASKSGGGGYTF; V gene: TRBV19; J gene: TRBJ1-2
CDR3 protein: CASSLGSVGNTIYF; V gene: TRBV11-2; J gene: TRBJ1-3
CDR3 protein: CASSLGTESYEQYF; V gene: TRBV7-9; J gene: TRBJ2-7
CDR3 protein: CASSESRGLHQETQYF; V gene: TRBV25-1; J gene: TRBJ2-5
CDR3 protein: CAISESAGRDQPQHF; V gene: TRBV10-3; J gene: TRBJ1-5
CDR3 protein: CSAAGQLNTIYF; V gene: TRBV20-1; J gene: TRBJ1-3
CDR3 protein: CASRRATGWETQYF; V gene: TRBV12-3/TRBV12-4; J gene: TRBJ2-5
CDR3 protein: CASSLTGHNQPQHF; V gene: TRBV9; J gene: TRBJ1-5
CDR3 protein: CASSLNTGHGNQPQHF; V gene: TRBV7-2; J gene: TRBJ1-5
CDR3 protein: CATQSSGRMYEQYF; V gene: TRBV28; J gene: TRBJ2-7
CDR3 protein: CASSPRGGLGYGYTF; V gene: TRBV27; J gene: TRBJ1-2
CDR3 protein: CASSSASGKTEAFF; V gene: TRBV9; J gene: TRBJ1-1
CDR3 protein: CASSWTGNGYTF; V gene: TRBV12-3/TRBV12-4; J gene: TRBJ1-2
CDR3 protein: CASSFEMRGYTF; V gene: TRBV7-9; J gene: TRBJ1-2
CDR3 protein: CASRRYNSPLHF; V gene: TRBV7-2; J gene: TRBJ1-6
CDR3 protein: CSAHLGQGHTDTQYF; V gene: TRBV29-1; J gene: TRBJ2-3